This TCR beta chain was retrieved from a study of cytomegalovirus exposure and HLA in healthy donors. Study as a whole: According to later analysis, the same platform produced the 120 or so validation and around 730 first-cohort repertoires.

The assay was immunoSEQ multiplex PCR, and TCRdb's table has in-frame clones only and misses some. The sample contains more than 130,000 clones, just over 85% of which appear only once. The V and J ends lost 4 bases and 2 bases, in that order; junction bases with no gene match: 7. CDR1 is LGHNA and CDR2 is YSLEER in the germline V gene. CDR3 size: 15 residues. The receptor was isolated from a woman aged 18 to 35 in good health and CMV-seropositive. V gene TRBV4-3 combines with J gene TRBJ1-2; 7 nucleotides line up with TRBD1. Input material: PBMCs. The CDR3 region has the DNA TGCGCCAGCAGCCGGGACAGAAACCCCAACTATGGCTACACCTTC. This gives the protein CASSRDRNPNYGYTF.